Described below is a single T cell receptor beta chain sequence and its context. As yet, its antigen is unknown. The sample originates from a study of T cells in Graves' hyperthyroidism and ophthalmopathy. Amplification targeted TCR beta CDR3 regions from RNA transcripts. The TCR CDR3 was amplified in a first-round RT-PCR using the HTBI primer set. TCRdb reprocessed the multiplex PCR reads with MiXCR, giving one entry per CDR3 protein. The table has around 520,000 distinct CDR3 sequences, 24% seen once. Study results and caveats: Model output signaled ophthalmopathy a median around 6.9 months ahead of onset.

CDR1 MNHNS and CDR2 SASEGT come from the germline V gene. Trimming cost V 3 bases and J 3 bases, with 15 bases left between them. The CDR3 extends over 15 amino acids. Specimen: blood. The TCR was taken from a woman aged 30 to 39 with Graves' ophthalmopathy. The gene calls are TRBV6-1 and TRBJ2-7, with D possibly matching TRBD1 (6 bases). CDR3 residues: CASSDTAGAFYEQYF. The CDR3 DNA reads TGTGCCAGCAGTGATACCGCAGGGGCCTTCTACGAGCAGTACTTC.